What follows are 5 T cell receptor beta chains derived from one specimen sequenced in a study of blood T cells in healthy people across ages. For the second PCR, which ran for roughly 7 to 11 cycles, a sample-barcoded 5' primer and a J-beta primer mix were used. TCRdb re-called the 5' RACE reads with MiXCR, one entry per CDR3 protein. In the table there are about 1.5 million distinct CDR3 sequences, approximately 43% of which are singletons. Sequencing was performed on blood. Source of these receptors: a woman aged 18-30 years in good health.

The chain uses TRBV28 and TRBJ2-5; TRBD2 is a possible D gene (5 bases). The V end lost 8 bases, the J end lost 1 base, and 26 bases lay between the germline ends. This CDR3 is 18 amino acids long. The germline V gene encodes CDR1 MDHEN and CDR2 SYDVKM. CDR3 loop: CASARVMTTTFLQETQYF. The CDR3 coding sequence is TGTGCCAGCGCACGCGTCATGACTACAACCTTCCTCCAAGAGACCCAGTACTTC.

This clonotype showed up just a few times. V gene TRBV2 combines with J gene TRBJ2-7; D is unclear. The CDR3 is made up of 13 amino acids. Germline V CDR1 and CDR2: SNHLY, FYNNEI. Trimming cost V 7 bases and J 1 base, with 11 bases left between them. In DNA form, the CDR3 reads TGTGCCAGCACGAGGCAGGTATCCTACGAGCAGTACTTC. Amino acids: CASTRQVSYEQYF.

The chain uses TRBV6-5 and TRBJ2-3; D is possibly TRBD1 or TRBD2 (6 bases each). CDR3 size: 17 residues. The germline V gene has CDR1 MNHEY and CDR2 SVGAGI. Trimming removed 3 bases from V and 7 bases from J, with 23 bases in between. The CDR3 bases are TGTGCCAGCAGTTATGGGGGGCTGGGGTTGATGGAAAATACGCAGTATTTT. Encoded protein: CASSYGGLGLMENTQYF.

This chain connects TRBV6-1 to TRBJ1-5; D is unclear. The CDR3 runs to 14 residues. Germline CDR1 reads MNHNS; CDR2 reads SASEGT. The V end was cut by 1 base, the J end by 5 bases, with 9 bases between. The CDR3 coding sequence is TGTGCCAGCAGTGAAGGGGAGGGCCATCAGCCCCAGCATTTT. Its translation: CASSEGEGHQPQHF.

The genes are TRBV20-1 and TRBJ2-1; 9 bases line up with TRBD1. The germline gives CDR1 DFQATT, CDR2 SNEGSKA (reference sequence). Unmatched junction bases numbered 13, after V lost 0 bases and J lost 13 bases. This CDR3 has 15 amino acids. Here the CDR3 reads CSARDRDRDYETQFF. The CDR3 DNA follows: TGCAGTGCTAGAGACCGGGACAGGGATTACGAGACCCAGTTCTTC.